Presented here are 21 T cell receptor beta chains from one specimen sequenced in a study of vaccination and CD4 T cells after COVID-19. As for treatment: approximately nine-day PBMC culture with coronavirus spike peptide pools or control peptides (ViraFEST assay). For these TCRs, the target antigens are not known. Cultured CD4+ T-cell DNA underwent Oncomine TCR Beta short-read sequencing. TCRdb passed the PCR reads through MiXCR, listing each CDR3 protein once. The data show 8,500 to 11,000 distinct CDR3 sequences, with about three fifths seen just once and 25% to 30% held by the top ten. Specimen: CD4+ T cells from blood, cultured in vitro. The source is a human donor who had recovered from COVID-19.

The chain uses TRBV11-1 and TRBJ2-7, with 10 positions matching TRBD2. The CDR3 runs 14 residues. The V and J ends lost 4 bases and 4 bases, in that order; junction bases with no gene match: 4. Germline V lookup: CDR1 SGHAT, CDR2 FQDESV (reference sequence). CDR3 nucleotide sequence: TGTGCCAGCAGCTACCTAGCGGGAGTTTACGAGCAGTACTTC. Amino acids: CASSYLAGVYEQYF.

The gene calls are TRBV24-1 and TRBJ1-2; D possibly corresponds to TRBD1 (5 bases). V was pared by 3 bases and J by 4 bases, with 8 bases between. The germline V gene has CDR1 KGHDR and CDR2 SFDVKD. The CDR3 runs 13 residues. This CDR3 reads CATSDHDSYGYTF. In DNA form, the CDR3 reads TGTGCCACCAGTGATCACGACAGCTATGGCTACACCTTC.

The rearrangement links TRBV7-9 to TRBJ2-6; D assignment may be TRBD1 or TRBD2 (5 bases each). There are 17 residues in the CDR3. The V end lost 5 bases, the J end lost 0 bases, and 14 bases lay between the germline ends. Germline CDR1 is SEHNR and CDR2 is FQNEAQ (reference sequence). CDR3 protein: CASSPRGPFSGANVLTF. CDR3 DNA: TGTGCCAGCAGCCCCCGGGGACCCTTCTCTGGGGCCAACGTCCTGACTTTC. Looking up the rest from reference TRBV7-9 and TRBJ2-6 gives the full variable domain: DTGVSQNPRHKITKRGQNVTFRCDPISEHNRLYWYRQTLGQGPEFLTYFQNEAQLEKSRLLSDRFSAERPKGSFSTLEIQRTEQGDSAMYLCASSPRGPFSGANVLTFGAGSRLTVL.

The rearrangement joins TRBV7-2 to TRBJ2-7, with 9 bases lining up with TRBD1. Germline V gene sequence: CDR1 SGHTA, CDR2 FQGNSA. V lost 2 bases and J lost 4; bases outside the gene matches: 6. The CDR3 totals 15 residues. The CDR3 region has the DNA TGTGCCAGCAGCTTAAACAGGGGGCTCGTTTACGAGCAGTACTTC. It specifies CASSLNRGLVYEQYF.

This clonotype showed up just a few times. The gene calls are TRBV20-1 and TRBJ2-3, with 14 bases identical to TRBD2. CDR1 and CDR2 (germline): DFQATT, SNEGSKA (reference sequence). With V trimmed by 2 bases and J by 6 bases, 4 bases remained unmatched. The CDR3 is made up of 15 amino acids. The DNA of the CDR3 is TGCAGTGCTAGACCGGGACTAGCGGGAGTGGATACGCAGTATTTT. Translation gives CSARPGLAGVDTQYF.

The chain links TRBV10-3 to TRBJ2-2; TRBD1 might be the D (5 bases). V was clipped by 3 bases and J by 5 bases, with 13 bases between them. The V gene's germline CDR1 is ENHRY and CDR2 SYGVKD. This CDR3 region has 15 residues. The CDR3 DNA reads TGTGCCATCAGTGAAGGCCAGGGAAGGACCGGGGAGCTGTTTTTT. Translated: CAISEGQGRTGELFF.

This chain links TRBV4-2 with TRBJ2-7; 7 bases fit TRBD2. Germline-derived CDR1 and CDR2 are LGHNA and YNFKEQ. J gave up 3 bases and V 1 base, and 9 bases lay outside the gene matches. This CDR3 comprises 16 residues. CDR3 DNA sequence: TGTGCCAGCAGCCAAGTTTCGGCTAGCGGTGTCTACGAGCAGTACTTC. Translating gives CASSQVSASGVYEQYF.

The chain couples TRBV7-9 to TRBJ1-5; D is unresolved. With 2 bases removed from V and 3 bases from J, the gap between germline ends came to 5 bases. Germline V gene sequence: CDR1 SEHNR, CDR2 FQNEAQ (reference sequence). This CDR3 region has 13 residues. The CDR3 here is CASSLMANQPQHF. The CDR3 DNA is TGTGCCAGCAGCTTAATGGCCAATCAGCCCCAGCATTTT.

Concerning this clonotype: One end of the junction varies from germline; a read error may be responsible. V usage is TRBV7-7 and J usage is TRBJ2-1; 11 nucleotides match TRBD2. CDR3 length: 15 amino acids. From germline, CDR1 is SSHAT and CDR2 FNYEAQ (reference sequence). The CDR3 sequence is CASSVIAGGRDEQFF. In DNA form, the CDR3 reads TGTGCTAGCAGTGTCATAGCGGGAGGGCGAGATGAGCAGTTCTTC. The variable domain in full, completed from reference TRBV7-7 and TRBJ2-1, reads GAGVSQSPRYKVTKRGQDVTLRCDPISSHATLYWYQQALGQGPEFLTYFNYEAQPDKSGLPSDRFSAERPEGSISTLTIQRTEQRDSAMYRCASSVIAGGRDEQFFGPGTRLTVL.

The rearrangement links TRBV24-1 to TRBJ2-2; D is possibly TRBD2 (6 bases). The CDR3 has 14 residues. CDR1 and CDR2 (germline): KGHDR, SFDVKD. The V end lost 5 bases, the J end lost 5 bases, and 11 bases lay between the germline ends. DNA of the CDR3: TGTGCCACCAGTGGGAGGGCCGATACCGGGGAGCTGTTTTTT. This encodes CATSGRADTGELFF.

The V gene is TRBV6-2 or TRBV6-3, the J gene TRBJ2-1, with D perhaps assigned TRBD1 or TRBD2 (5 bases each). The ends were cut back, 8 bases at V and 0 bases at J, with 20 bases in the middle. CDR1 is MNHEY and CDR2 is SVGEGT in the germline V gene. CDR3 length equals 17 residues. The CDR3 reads CASAKPGPISSYNEQFF. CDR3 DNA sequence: TGTGCCAGCGCGAAGCCGGGACCCATAAGCTCCTACAATGAGCAGTTCTTC.

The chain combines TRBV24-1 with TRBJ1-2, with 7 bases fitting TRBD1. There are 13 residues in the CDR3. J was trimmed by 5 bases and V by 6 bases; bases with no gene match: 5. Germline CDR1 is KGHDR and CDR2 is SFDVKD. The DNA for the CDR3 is TGTGCCACCAGTAGGGGGCGCGAGTATGGCTACACCTTC. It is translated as CATSRGREYGYTF.

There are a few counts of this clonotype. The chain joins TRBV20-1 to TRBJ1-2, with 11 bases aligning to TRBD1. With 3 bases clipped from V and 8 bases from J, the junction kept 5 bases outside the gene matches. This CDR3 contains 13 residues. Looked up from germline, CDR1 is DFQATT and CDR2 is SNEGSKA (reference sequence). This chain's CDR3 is CSASRDRGGGYTF. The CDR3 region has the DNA TGCAGTGCTAGCCGGGACAGGGGGGGAGGCTACACCTTC.

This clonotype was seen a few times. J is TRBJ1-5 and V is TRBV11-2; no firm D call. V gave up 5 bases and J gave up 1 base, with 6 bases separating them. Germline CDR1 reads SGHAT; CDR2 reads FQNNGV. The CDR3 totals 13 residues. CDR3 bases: TGTGCCAGCAGCCCCCAGAGCAATCAGCCCCAGCATTTT. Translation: CASSPQSNQPQHF.

CDR3 amino acids: CASSQSRENTEAFF. Written as DNA, the CDR3 is TGCGCCAGCAGCCAGTCCAGGGAGAACACTGAAGCTTTCTTT. The V gene is TRBV4-1, the J gene TRBJ1-1; perhaps TRBD1 as D (5 bases). The CDR3 totals 14 residues. CDR1 MGHRA and CDR2 YSYEKL come from the germline V gene. The V gene lost 3 bases and the J gene lost 1 base, with 9 bases spanning the gap.

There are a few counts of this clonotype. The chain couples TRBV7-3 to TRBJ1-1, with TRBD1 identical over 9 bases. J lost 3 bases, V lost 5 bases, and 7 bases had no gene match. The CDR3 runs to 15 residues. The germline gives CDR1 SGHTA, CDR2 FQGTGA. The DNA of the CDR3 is TGTGCCAGCAGCCGAGAGGGACAGGGCGACACTGAAGCTTTCTTT. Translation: CASSREGQGDTEAFF.

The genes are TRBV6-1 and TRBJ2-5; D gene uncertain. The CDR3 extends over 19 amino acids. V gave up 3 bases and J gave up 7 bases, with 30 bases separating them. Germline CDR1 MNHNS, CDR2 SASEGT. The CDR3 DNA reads TGTGCCAGCAGTGATCGTCGACTTGATTGGACCCTTGGATTCTCGACCCAGTACTTC. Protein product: CASSDRRLDWTLGFSTQYF.

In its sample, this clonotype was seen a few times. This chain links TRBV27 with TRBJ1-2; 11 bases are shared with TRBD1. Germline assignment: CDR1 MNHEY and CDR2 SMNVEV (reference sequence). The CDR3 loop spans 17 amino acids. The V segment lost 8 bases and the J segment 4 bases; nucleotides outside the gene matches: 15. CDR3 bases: TGTGCCAGCCGCCACAGGGACAGGGGGACACCGGGCTATGGCTACACCTTC. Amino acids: CASRHRDRGTPGYGYTF.

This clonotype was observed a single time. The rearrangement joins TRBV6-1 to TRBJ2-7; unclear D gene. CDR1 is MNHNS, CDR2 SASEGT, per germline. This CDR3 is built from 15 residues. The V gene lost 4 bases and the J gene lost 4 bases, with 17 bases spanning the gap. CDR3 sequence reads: CASSARPPTSYEQYF. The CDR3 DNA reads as TGTGCCAGCAGTGCCCGACCCCCTACCTCTTACGAGCAGTACTTC.

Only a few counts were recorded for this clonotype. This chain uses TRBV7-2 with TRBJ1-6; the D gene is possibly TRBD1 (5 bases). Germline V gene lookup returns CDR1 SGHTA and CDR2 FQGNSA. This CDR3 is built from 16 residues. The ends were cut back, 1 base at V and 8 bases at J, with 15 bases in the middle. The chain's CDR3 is CASSLDSGGMHSPLHF. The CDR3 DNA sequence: TGTGCCAGCAGCTTAGATAGTGGGGGGATGCATTCACCCCTCCACTTT.

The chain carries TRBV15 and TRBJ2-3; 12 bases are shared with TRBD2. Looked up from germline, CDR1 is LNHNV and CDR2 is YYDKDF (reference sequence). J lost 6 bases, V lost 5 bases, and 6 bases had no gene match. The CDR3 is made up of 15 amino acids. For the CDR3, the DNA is TGTGCCACCAGCCTGACTAGCGGGAGTAAGGATACGCAGTATTTT. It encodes CATSLTSGSKDTQYF.